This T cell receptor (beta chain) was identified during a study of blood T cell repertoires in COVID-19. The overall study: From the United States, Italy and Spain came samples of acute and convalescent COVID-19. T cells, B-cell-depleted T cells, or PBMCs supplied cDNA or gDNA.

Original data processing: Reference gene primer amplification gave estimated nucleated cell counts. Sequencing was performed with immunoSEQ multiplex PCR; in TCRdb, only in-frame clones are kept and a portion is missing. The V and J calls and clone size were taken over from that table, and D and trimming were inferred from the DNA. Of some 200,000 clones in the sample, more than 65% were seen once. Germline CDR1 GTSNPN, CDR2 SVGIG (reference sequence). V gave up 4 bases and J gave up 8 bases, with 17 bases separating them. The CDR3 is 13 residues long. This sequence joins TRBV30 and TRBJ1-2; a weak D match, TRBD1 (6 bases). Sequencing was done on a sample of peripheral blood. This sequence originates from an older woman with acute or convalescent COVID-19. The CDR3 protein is CAWTLTGTLGYTF. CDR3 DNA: TGTGCCTGGACCTTGACAGGTACTTTAGGCTACACCTTC.